The rows below give T cell receptor beta chains drawn from one sample of a study of blood T cell repertoires in COVID-19. TCRdb's copy holds only in-frame clones and misses some; the assay was immunoSEQ multiplex PCR. This table has approximately 250,000 clones, approximately 90% appearing once. Sequencing was performed on PBMCs or T cells enriched from blood (not recorded which). The receptors derive from a woman aged 25-40 years with acute COVID-19. CDR3s include the opening cysteine and the closing phenylalanine or tryptophan. The D gene is left open where the match is weak. The size of a clone is reported for some rows only, either as once, few or many, or as a class for expanded clones.

>TRBV5-1|TRBD2|NA|TRBJ2-2
CASSLGGLAGVSTGELFF
TGCGCCAGCAGCTTGGGAGGACTAGCGGGAGTATCCACCGGGGAGCTGTTTTTT
>TRBV27|NA|NA|TRBJ1-6
CASSTDPYNSPLHF
TGTGCCAGCAGCACAGACCCCTATAATTCACCCCTCCACTTT
>TRBV7-9|NA|NA|TRBJ1-6
CASSLAASPLHF
TGTGCCAGCAGCTTAGCGGCCTCACCCCTCCACTTT
>TRBV7-3|TRBD2|NA|TRBJ2-1
CASSRLGLAGGNEQFF
TGTGCCAGCAGCCGCCTCGGACTAGCGGGAGGCAATGAGCAGTTCTTC
>TRBV4-1|NA|NA|TRBJ1-5
CASSQDEQGNQPQHF
TGCGCCAGCAGCCAAGATGAACAGGGTAATCAGCCCCAGCATTTT
>TRBV30|TRBD1|few|TRBJ1-6
CAWRAKTGENSPLHF
TGTGCCTGGAGAGCTAAGACAGGGGAAAACTCACCCCTCCACTTT
>TRBV27|NA|NA|TRBJ2-1
CASRMAPTTSRSEQFF
TGTGCCAGCAGAATGGCCCCCACTACTAGCAGGAGTGAGCAGTTCTTC
>TRBV19|NA|NA|TRBJ2-7
CASKRQTDSEEQYF
TGTGCCAGCAAGCGTCAGACCGATTCGGAGGAGCAGTACTTC
>TRBV18|NA|NA|TRBJ1-3
CASSPEGYSGYF
TGTGCCAGCTCACCAGAAGGTTACTCGGGATATTTT
>TRBV4-3|NA|NA|TRBJ2-7
CASSQWTGYEQYF
TGCGCCAGCAGCCAATGGACTGGCTACGAGCAGTACTTC
>TRBV19|NA|NA|TRBJ2-3
CASTDRGLVGPDTQYF
TGTGCCAGTACCGATCGCGGGTTAGTGGGCCCAGATACGCAGTATTTT
>TRBV18|NA|NA|TRBJ2-3
CASSQAGDTDTQYF
TGTGCCAGCTCACAAGCAGGGGACACAGATACGCAGTATTTT
>TRBV5-1|NA|NA|TRBJ2-5
CASSLGGQETQYF
TGCGCCAGCAGCTTGGGAGGGCAAGAGACCCAGTACTTC
>TRBV18|NA|NA|TRBJ1-3
CASSQFPVDTIYF
TGTGCCAGCTCACAGTTTCCGGTGGACACCATATATTTT
>TRBV5-4|NA|NA|TRBJ2-3
CASSWDTGISTDTQYF
TGTGCCAGCAGCTGGGATACCGGGATAAGCACAGATACGCAGTATTTT
>TRBV2|NA|NA|TRBJ1-1
CASSWWQNTEAFF
TGTGCCAGCAGTTGGTGGCAGAACACTGAAGCTTTCTTT
>TRBV2|TRBD2|once|TRBJ2-1
CASSAELAGGTYNEQFF
TGTGCCAGCAGTGCGGAACTAGCGGGAGGGACCTACAATGAGCAGTTCTTC
>TRBV6-6|NA|NA|TRBJ2-7
CASSYDRKPYEQYF
TGTGCCAGCAGTTACGACAGGAAGCCCTACGAGCAGTACTTC
>TRBV24-1|TRBD2|NA|TRBJ2-1
CATSVGTSVTLGEQFF
TGTGCCACCAGCGTAGGGACTAGCGTAACGCTGGGTGAGCAGTTCTTC
>TRBV27|TRBD2|few|TRBJ2-3
CASSPLAGVKDTQYF
TGTGCCAGCAGCCCACTAGCGGGAGTAAAGGATACGCAGTATTTT
>TRBV24-1|NA|NA|TRBJ2-2
CATSSDSTGELFF
TGTGCCACCAGCTCGGACAGCACCGGGGAGCTGTTTTTT
>TRBV6-5|TRBD1|NA|TRBJ2-7
CASSDDRGGEQYF
TGTGCCAGCAGCGATGACAGGGGGGGGGAGCAGTACTTC
>TRBV18|NA|NA|TRBJ1-2
CASSPQGIYGYTF
TGTGCCAGCTCACCACAGGGGATCTATGGCTACACCTTC
>TRBV11-2|TRBD2|NA|TRBJ2-1
CASSRTTAGGPYNEQFF
TGTGCCAGCAGCCGGACAACAGCGGGAGGGCCGTACAATGAGCAGTTCTTC
>TRBV5-6|NA|once|TRBJ1-1
CASSLGQEAFF
TGTGCCAGCAGCTTGGGCCAGGAAGCTTTCTTT
>TRBV20-1|NA|NA|TRBJ2-5
CSARGPETQYF
TGCAGTGCTAGAGGTCCGGAGACCCAGTACTTC
>TRBV7-2|TRBD1|NA|TRBJ2-7
CASSHEGQTYEQYF
TGTGCCAGCAGCCATGAGGGACAGACCTACGAGCAGTACTTC
>TRBV28|NA|NA|TRBJ1-6
CATGVGTGIGNSPLHF
TGTGCCACCGGAGTTGGAACAGGGATCGGCAATTCACCCCTCCACTTT
>TRBV25-1|TRBD2|few|TRBJ2-2
CASSREGRTNTGELFF
TGTGCCAGCTCTCGGGAGGGACGGACTAACACCGGGGAGCTGTTTTTT
>TRBV6-5|NA|NA|TRBJ2-2
CAGRTDDTGELFF
TGTGCCGGAAGGACAGACGACACCGGGGAGCTGTTTTTT
>TRBV19|TRBD1|NA|TRBJ2-7
CASQTVSGRGHEQYF
TGTGCCAGTCAAACAGTTTCGGGCAGGGGGCACGAGCAGTACTTC
>TRBV9|TRBD2|NA|TRBJ2-7
CASSHPLGGSETYEQYF
TGTGCCAGCAGCCACCCTCTTGGCGGGAGTGAAACCTACGAGCAGTACTTC
>TRBV9|NA|once|TRBJ2-7
CASSVGMSTRSSYEQYF
TGTGCCAGCAGCGTAGGAATGAGCACAAGGAGCTCCTACGAGCAGTACTTC
>TRBV29-1|TRBD2|NA|TRBJ2-7
CSVEDLVSGRFF
TGCAGCGTTGAAGATCTTGTGAGCGGGAGGTTCTTC
>TRBV7-2|NA|NA|TRBJ1-1
CASSLLGGAGTEAFF
TGTGCCAGCAGCTTATTAGGAGGGGCGGGCACTGAAGCTTTCTTT